This T cell receptor beta chain was documented in a study of blood T cell repertoires in COVID-19. This clone was found many times. TCRdb keeps only in-frame clones here, not all; method: immunoSEQ multiplex PCR. The repertoire holds 210,000 or so clones, with approximately 84% as singletons. The receptor comes from a woman in her fifties or sixties with active or convalescent COVID-19. Specimen: peripheral blood.

In DNA, the CDR3 is TGTGCCAGCAGTGGGGACTTCCATGAGCAGTTCTTC. Protein sequence: CASSGDFHEQFF. V is TRBV9 and J is TRBJ2-1; the D gene is possibly TRBD2 (6 bases). Trimming took 5 bases from V and 8 from J, leaving 11 bases between them. Germline CDR1 is SGDLS and CDR2 is YYNGEE. The CDR3 extends over 12 amino acids.